This TCR beta chain was observed in a study of blood T cell repertoires in COVID-19. Across the whole study: Italy, Spain and the United States were the sources of the convalescent and acute COVID-19 samples. T cells, B-cell-depleted T cells, or PBMCs provided the cDNA or gDNA that served as material.

Authors' processing steps: The assay estimated nucleated cells by amplifying reference gene primers. Method: immunoSEQ multiplex PCR; TCRdb's copy keeps in-frame clones and lacks some. That table supplies the V and J calls and clone size; D and trimming were determined from the DNA. The sample records 25,000 to 35,000 clones, over 75% being singletons. The CDR3 totals 17 residues. The junction had 9 bases not matched to a gene; V was cut back by 1 base and J by 4 bases. Germline V gives CDR1 SEHNR, CDR2 FQNEAQ (reference sequence). V gene TRBV7-9 combines with J gene TRBJ2-5; 10 nucleotides line up with TRBD2. The TCR originated in a man aged 70 or older with active COVID-19. The sequenced sample consisted of peripheral blood. The CDR3 DNA sequence: TGTGCCAGCAGCTTAGGTTCAGAAGCGGGGGGGAGAGAGACCCAGTACTTC. Amino acid sequence: CASSLGSEAGGRETQYF.